A selection of T cell receptor beta chains follows, all from one sample in a study of blood T cells in healthy people across ages. TCRdb processed the 5' RACE reads anew with MiXCR; each CDR3 protein has one entry. The table has around 1,800,000 distinct CDR3 sequences, 35% to 50% seen once; the top ten hold roughly 23%. The sequencing input was blood. The receptors originated from a human donor in good health. Both conserved end residues are part of each CDR3. D genes are given only for firm matches. Clone size is not always given. Where it is, it says once, few, many or a class for expanded clones.

d_gene: TRBD1; abundance: few; j_gene: TRBJ1-2; v_gene: TRBV6-5; CDR3aa: CASRYRQGSYGYTF; CDR3nt: TGTGCCAGCAGATACCGACAGGGGAGCTATGGCTACACCTTC
d_gene: TRBD2; abundance: -; j_gene: TRBJ2-1; v_gene: TRBV7-9; CDR3aa: CAHRGLAGGYDTNEQFF; CDR3nt: TGTGCCCACAGGGGGCTAGCGGGGGGCTACGACACGAATGAGCAGTTCTTC
d_gene: -; abundance: -; j_gene: TRBJ1-1; v_gene: TRBV2; CDR3aa: CASRTRNNAFF; CDR3nt: TGTGCCAGCCGGACCAGGAACAATGCTTTCTTT
d_gene: TRBD1; abundance: few; j_gene: TRBJ2-1; v_gene: TRBV5-1; CDR3aa: CASSEPTGAHNEQFF; CDR3nt: TGCGCCAGCAGCGAACCGACAGGGGCACATAATGAGCAGTTCTTC
d_gene: -; abundance: -; j_gene: TRBJ1-1; v_gene: TRBV3-1; CDR3aa: CVSSQESLPLVNTEAFF; CDR3nt: TGTGTCAGCAGCCAAGAAAGTCTCCCTCTCGTGAACACTGAAGCTTTCTTT
d_gene: -; abundance: few; j_gene: TRBJ1-2; v_gene: TRBV6-2/TRBV6-3; CDR3aa: CASRSTGFRGYGYTF; CDR3nt: TGTGCCAGCAGGTCTACAGGGTTTCGAGGCTATGGCTACACCTTC
d_gene: -; abundance: few; j_gene: TRBJ1-1; v_gene: TRBV9; CDR3aa: CASSIRLNTEAFF; CDR3nt: TGTGCCAGCAGCATAAGACTGAACACTGAAGCTTTCTTT
d_gene: -; abundance: -; j_gene: TRBJ1-4; v_gene: TRBV20-1; CDR3aa: CSASHPPWEKLFF; CDR3nt: TGCAGTGCTAGTCACCCACCCTGGGAAAAACTGTTTTTT
d_gene: -; abundance: -; j_gene: TRBJ1-4; v_gene: TRBV9; CDR3aa: CASSVHSDSAGKLFF; CDR3nt: TGTGCCAGCAGCGTACACTCGGACAGTGCGGGGAAACTGTTTTTT
d_gene: -; abundance: -; j_gene: TRBJ2-7; v_gene: TRBV7-6; CDR3aa: CASSLGRTAYNEQYF; CDR3nt: TGTGCCAGCAGCTTAGGGAGGACTGCCTACAATGAGCAGTACTTC
d_gene: -; abundance: few; j_gene: TRBJ2-7; v_gene: TRBV7-9; CDR3aa: CASSLAMSGYEQYF; CDR3nt: TGTGCCAGCAGCTTAGCTATGTCCGGCTACGAGCAGTACTTC
d_gene: -; abundance: few; j_gene: TRBJ2-6; v_gene: TRBV6-5; CDR3aa: CASSPRHAGANVLTF; CDR3nt: TGTGCCAGCAGCCCCCGACACGCTGGGGCCAACGTCCTGACTTTC
d_gene: -; abundance: -; j_gene: TRBJ2-5; v_gene: TRBV12-3/TRBV12-4; CDR3aa: CASSFLASETQYF; CDR3nt: TGTGCCAGCAGTTTCCTAGCGAGTGAGACCCAGTACTTC
d_gene: -; abundance: -; j_gene: TRBJ1-5; v_gene: TRBV12-3/TRBV12-4; CDR3aa: CASSLSRAGNQPQHF; CDR3nt: TGTGCCAGCAGTTTAAGTCGTGCAGGAAATCAGCCCCAGCATTTT
d_gene: -; abundance: -; j_gene: TRBJ2-4; v_gene: TRBV5-1; CDR3aa: CASKTNRSPRYF; CDR3nt: TGCGCCAGCAAAACGAACAGGTCTCCTCGGTACTTC
d_gene: TRBD1; abundance: few; j_gene: TRBJ2-1; v_gene: TRBV6-2/TRBV6-3; CDR3aa: CASSYSARDSSYNEQFF; CDR3nt: TGTGCCAGCAGTTACTCGGCCCGGGACAGCTCCTACAATGAGCAGTTCTTC
d_gene: -; abundance: -; j_gene: TRBJ2-2; v_gene: TRBV29-1; CDR3aa: CSVDHDGELFF; CDR3nt: TGCAGCGTTGATCATGACGGGGAGCTGTTTTTT
d_gene: TRBD1; abundance: -; j_gene: TRBJ2-1; v_gene: TRBV28; CDR3aa: CACSRTGGQGEQFF; CDR3nt: TGTGCCTGCAGCCGGACAGGGGGTCAGGGTGAGCAGTTCTTC
d_gene: -; abundance: -; j_gene: TRBJ1-3; v_gene: TRBV29-1; CDR3aa: CSVEVPGNTIYF; CDR3nt: TGCAGCGTTGAAGTACCCGGAAACACCATATATTTT
d_gene: -; abundance: -; j_gene: TRBJ1-1; v_gene: TRBV20-1; CDR3aa: CSATAVAEGTEAFF; CDR3nt: TGCAGTGCTACGGCAGTAGCCGAGGGGACTGAAGCTTTCTTT
d_gene: TRBD1; abundance: -; j_gene: TRBJ1-6; v_gene: TRBV7-2; CDR3aa: CASSSRTGQEYLLGYSPLHF; CDR3nt: TGTGCCAGCAGCTCTCGGACAGGGCAGGAATATCTCCTTGGGTATTCACCCCTCCACTTT
d_gene: TRBD1; abundance: many; j_gene: TRBJ1-2; v_gene: TRBV10-2; CDR3aa: CASSPSGDSYGYTF; CDR3nt: TGCGCCAGCAGTCCATCCGGGGACAGCTATGGCTACACCTTC
d_gene: TRBD2; abundance: -; j_gene: TRBJ2-3; v_gene: TRBV4-2; CDR3aa: CASSAGGGDADTQYF; CDR3nt: TGTGCCAGCAGCGCGGGCGGGGGGGACGCAGATACGCAGTATTTT
d_gene: -; abundance: -; j_gene: TRBJ2-3; v_gene: TRBV12-3/TRBV12-4; CDR3aa: CASSLTSLSTQYF; CDR3nt: TGTGCCAGCAGTTTAACCTCCCTTTCTACGCAGTATTTT
d_gene: TRBD1; abundance: -; j_gene: TRBJ2-2; v_gene: TRBV25-1; CDR3aa: CASSEVGQGVSGELFF; CDR3nt: TGTGCCAGCAGTGAAGTGGGACAGGGGGTGTCCGGGGAGCTGTTTTTT
d_gene: TRBD1; abundance: -; j_gene: TRBJ2-5; v_gene: TRBV24-1; CDR3aa: CATRGTGVRETQYF; CDR3nt: TGTGCCACCAGGGGGACAGGGGTGCGGGAGACCCAGTACTTC
d_gene: -; abundance: few; j_gene: TRBJ2-5; v_gene: TRBV7-2; CDR3aa: CASSLGPRRETQYF; CDR3nt: TGTGCCAGCAGCTTGGGACCGCGCCGGGAGACCCAGTACTTC
d_gene: TRBD1; abundance: -; j_gene: TRBJ2-7; v_gene: TRBV5-1; CDR3aa: CASSVGTGAHEQYF; CDR3nt: TGCGCCAGCAGCGTTGGGACAGGAGCCCACGAGCAGTACTTC
d_gene: TRBD2; abundance: -; j_gene: TRBJ2-5; v_gene: TRBV7-9; CDR3aa: CASSSSILAGAEILQETQYF; CDR3nt: TGTGCCAGCAGCTCCAGTATCCTAGCGGGGGCCGAGATACTCCAAGAGACCCAGTACTTC
d_gene: -; abundance: -; j_gene: TRBJ1-2; v_gene: TRBV4-1; CDR3aa: CASSAEVGGYTF; CDR3nt: TGCGCCAGTAGCGCAGAGGTGGGAGGCTACACCTTC
d_gene: -; abundance: -; j_gene: TRBJ2-2; v_gene: TRBV7-3; CDR3aa: CASSLDNTGELFF; CDR3nt: TGTGCCAGCAGCTTAGACAACACCGGGGAGCTGTTTTTT
d_gene: -; abundance: -; j_gene: TRBJ2-2; v_gene: TRBV21-1; CDR3aa: CASSKTPGLAGEYTGELFF; CDR3nt: TGTGCCAGCAGCAAAACCCCGGGGCTAGCGGGGGAGTACACCGGGGAGCTGTTTTTT
d_gene: -; abundance: few; j_gene: TRBJ2-7; v_gene: TRBV6-5; CDR3aa: CASSYSARPYEQYF; CDR3nt: TGTGCCAGCAGTTACTCGGCCAGACCCTACGAGCAGTACTTC
d_gene: -; abundance: -; j_gene: TRBJ2-1; v_gene: TRBV7-6; CDR3aa: CASSATTEYQETQFF; CDR3nt: TGTGCCAGCAGCGCCACGACTGAGTACCAAGAGACCCAGTTCTTC
d_gene: -; abundance: few; j_gene: TRBJ1-4; v_gene: TRBV6-1; CDR3aa: CASTPGTTNEKLFF; CDR3nt: TGTGCCAGCACCCCAGGGACAACTAATGAAAAACTGTTTTTT
d_gene: TRBD2; abundance: few; j_gene: TRBJ2-1; v_gene: TRBV28; CDR3aa: CASSSPSGGKYNEQFF; CDR3nt: TGTGCCAGCAGTTCCCCTAGCGGGGGGAAATACAATGAGCAGTTCTTC
d_gene: TRBD1; abundance: -; j_gene: TRBJ2-6; v_gene: TRBV6-6; CDR3aa: CASSHRGPSGANVLTF; CDR3nt: TGTGCCAGCAGCCACAGGGGGCCCTCTGGGGCCAACGTCCTGACTTTC
d_gene: -; abundance: -; j_gene: TRBJ1-5; v_gene: TRBV28; CDR3aa: CAGKTGLTNQPQHF; CDR3nt: TGTGCCGGCAAGACCGGACTGACTAATCAGCCCCAGCATTTT
d_gene: -; abundance: few; j_gene: TRBJ2-7; v_gene: TRBV20-1; CDR3aa: CSARSQGSVAYEQYF; CDR3nt: TGCAGTGCCAGAAGTCAGGGGAGCGTCGCTTACGAGCAGTACTTC
d_gene: -; abundance: -; j_gene: TRBJ2-7; v_gene: TRBV9; CDR3aa: CASSVGQDSPSEQYF; CDR3nt: TGTGCCAGCAGCGTAGGGCAGGATAGCCCCTCCGAGCAGTACTTC
d_gene: -; abundance: few; j_gene: TRBJ1-1; v_gene: TRBV10-2; CDR3aa: CASRDSQNNAEAFF; CDR3nt: TGCGCCAGCAGAGACAGCCAGAATAACGCTGAAGCTTTCTTT
d_gene: TRBD1; abundance: few; j_gene: TRBJ2-7; v_gene: TRBV2; CDR3aa: CASSSTGAEQYF; CDR3nt: TGTGCCAGCAGTTCTACAGGGGCCGAGCAGTACTTC
d_gene: -; abundance: many; j_gene: TRBJ2-5; v_gene: TRBV20-1; CDR3aa: CSAAGTYQETQYF; CDR3nt: TGCAGTGCTGCGGGCACCTACCAAGAGACCCAGTACTTC
d_gene: TRBD2; abundance: -; j_gene: TRBJ2-1; v_gene: TRBV6-2/TRBV6-3; CDR3aa: CASRASGGAEQFF; CDR3nt: TGTGCCAGCAGGGCTAGCGGGGGGGCTGAGCAGTTCTTC
d_gene: -; abundance: -; j_gene: TRBJ1-2; v_gene: TRBV6-5; CDR3aa: CASSEFIGVNYGYTF; CDR3nt: TGTGCCAGCAGTGAGTTCATCGGGGTAAACTATGGCTACACCTTC
d_gene: TRBD2; abundance: -; j_gene: TRBJ2-7; v_gene: TRBV15; CDR3aa: CATSRDGLAGYEQYF; CDR3nt: TGTGCCACCAGCAGAGATGGGCTAGCGGGGTACGAGCAGTACTTC
d_gene: -; abundance: few; j_gene: TRBJ1-4; v_gene: TRBV6-5; CDR3aa: CASSRGSRAGELFF; CDR3nt: TGTGCCAGCAGTAGGGGGTCTCGGGCCGGGGAACTGTTTTTT
d_gene: -; abundance: -; j_gene: TRBJ1-5; v_gene: TRBV12-3/TRBV12-4; CDR3aa: CASSLGGARSNQPQHF; CDR3nt: TGTGCCAGCAGTTTAGGGGGGGCGAGGTCGAATCAGCCCCAGCATTTT